These T cell receptor beta chains were read from a single sample in a study of vaccination and CD4 T cells after COVID-19. These receptors' targets are unknown. Each CDR3 protein is one row after TCRdb ran MiXCR on the PCR reads. The repertoire holds fewer than 30,000 distinct CDR3 sequences, with around 50% as singletons. The starting material was CD4+ T cells from blood, cultured in vitro, obtained before SARS-CoV-2 vaccination. All receptors come from a human donor who received a COVID-19 vaccine. The CDR3 runs from the conserved cysteine through the conserved F or W. The D gene is left open where the match is weak. Only some rows state a clone size, as once, few, many or a class for expanded clones.

clone size: NA
V gene: TRBV7-9
J gene: TRBJ2-1
D gene: NA
CDR3 DNA: TGTGCCAGCAGCTTAGCGGGGGGGCGTGAGCAGTTCTTC
CDR3 protein: CASSLAGGREQFF

clone size: NA
V gene: TRBV19
J gene: TRBJ1-1
D gene: NA
CDR3 DNA: TGTGCCAGTACCCTCACGGTGCGGCGGTGGCCTCACCTGAACACTGAAGCTTTCTTT
CDR3 protein: CASTLTVRRWPHLNTEAFF

clone size: NA
V gene: TRBV20-1
J gene: TRBJ2-5
D gene: NA
CDR3 DNA: TGCAGTGCTAGAGATGCGAGGGGGGCTGAGACCCAGTACTTC
CDR3 protein: CSARDARGAETQYF

clone size: NA
V gene: TRBV20-1
J gene: TRBJ1-6
D gene: TRBD1
CDR3 DNA: TGCAGTGCTAACGACAGGGTAAATTCACCCCTCCACTTT
CDR3 protein: CSANDRVNSPLHF

clone size: few
V gene: TRBV5-6
J gene: TRBJ1-2
D gene: TRBD1
CDR3 DNA: TGTGCCAGCAGCTTACGGGGACAGGGAAAGTATGGCTACACCTTC
CDR3 protein: CASSLRGQGKYGYTF

clone size: NA
V gene: TRBV27
J gene: TRBJ1-1
D gene: NA
CDR3 DNA: TGTGCCAGCAAGCCAAGGGTGGCGGCTGAAGCTTTCTTT
CDR3 protein: CASKPRVAAEAFF

clone size: NA
V gene: TRBV6-5
J gene: TRBJ1-1
D gene: NA
CDR3 DNA: TGTGCCAGCAGTTACAGGGCCGACAGTGAAGCTTTCTTT
CDR3 protein: CASSYRADSEAFF

clone size: NA
V gene: TRBV7-9
J gene: TRBJ2-3
D gene: TRBD1
CDR3 DNA: TGTGCCAGCAGCAGCCGGGACAGAAGCACAGATACGCAGTATTTT
CDR3 protein: CASSSRDRSTDTQYF

clone size: once
V gene: TRBV12-3/TRBV12-4
J gene: TRBJ1-5
D gene: TRBD1
CDR3 DNA: TGTGCCAGCAGTTTAGAAGACAGGGGAGGAGATCAGCCCCAGCATTTT
CDR3 protein: CASSLEDRGGDQPQHF

clone size: few
V gene: TRBV5-1
J gene: TRBJ2-7
D gene: NA
CDR3 DNA: TGCGCCAGCAGCTTGGATGGGGAATCTGCTCCCTACGAGCAGTACTTC
CDR3 protein: CASSLDGESAPYEQYF

clone size: NA
V gene: TRBV6-1
J gene: TRBJ2-7
D gene: TRBD2
CDR3 DNA: TGTGCCAGCTCGAGCGGGGGGGAAAGCTCCTACGAGCAGTACTTC
CDR3 protein: CASSSGGESSYEQYF

clone size: once
V gene: TRBV6-5
J gene: TRBJ1-4
D gene: NA
CDR3 DNA: TGTGCCAGCAGTTACAACCGGGACGGGAATGAAAAACTGTTTTTT
CDR3 protein: CASSYNRDGNEKLFF

clone size: once
V gene: TRBV18
J gene: TRBJ1-1
D gene: NA
CDR3 DNA: TGTGCCAGCTCACGTACGTGGATGAACACTGAAGCTTTCTTT
CDR3 protein: CASSRTWMNTEAFF

clone size: few
V gene: TRBV5-1
J gene: TRBJ2-7
D gene: NA
CDR3 DNA: TGCGCCAGCAGCTTGGACAACTACGAGCAGTACTTC
CDR3 protein: CASSLDNYEQYF

clone size: NA
V gene: TRBV24-1
J gene: TRBJ2-1
D gene: NA
CDR3 DNA: TGTGCCACCAGTGAGTGGGACTACAATGAGCAGTTCTTC
CDR3 protein: CATSEWDYNEQFF

clone size: few
V gene: TRBV11-3
J gene: TRBJ1-6
D gene: NA
CDR3 DNA: TGTGCCAGCAGCTTACCCCAGCAGGAAAATTCACCCCTCCACTTT
CDR3 protein: CASSLPQQENSPLHF

clone size: few
V gene: TRBV9
J gene: TRBJ2-1
D gene: NA
CDR3 DNA: TGTGCCAGCAGCGTAGGGCAGGAATTATACAATGAGCAGTTCTTC
CDR3 protein: CASSVGQELYNEQFF

clone size: NA
V gene: TRBV6-1
J gene: TRBJ2-7
D gene: NA
CDR3 DNA: TGTGCCAGCAGACGACAGTTCTCCTCCTACGAGCAGTACTTC
CDR3 protein: CASRRQFSSYEQYF

clone size: NA
V gene: TRBV9
J gene: TRBJ2-3
D gene: NA
CDR3 DNA: TGTGCCAGCAGCGTAGGATCGGATACGCAGTATTTT
CDR3 protein: CASSVGSDTQYF

clone size: NA
V gene: TRBV24-1
J gene: TRBJ1-5
D gene: TRBD1
CDR3 DNA: TGTGCCACCAGTGGAGTAGGGGGCCGGAATCAGCCCCAGCATTTT
CDR3 protein: CATSGVGGRNQPQHF

clone size: NA
V gene: TRBV14
J gene: TRBJ1-6
D gene: NA
CDR3 DNA: TGTGCCAGCAGCCAAGATTCCGGGTCTAATTCACCCCTCCACTTT
CDR3 protein: CASSQDSGSNSPLHF

clone size: NA
V gene: TRBV6-1
J gene: TRBJ1-2
D gene: NA
CDR3 DNA: TGTGCCAGCCGCCAATTACTCAGCTCAGGGGTGAACTATGGCTACACCTTC
CDR3 protein: CASRQLLSSGVNYGYTF